The entry that follows covers one T cell receptor (beta chain) sequence. The data derive from a study of blood T cell repertoires in COVID-19. Study as a whole: T cells, B-cell-depleted T cells, or PBMCs supplied cDNA or gDNA.

Per the original methods: For nucleated cells, counts were estimated from reference gene primer amplification. Clones were sequenced by immunoSEQ multiplex PCR, and TCRdb holds only the in-frame ones, with some missing. That table gives V, J and clone size, and the DNA gave D and trimming. The profile shows about 190,000 clones, roughly 84% of them singletons. Germline lookup yields CDR1 MNHEY and CDR2 SMNVEV (reference sequence). V gave up 5 bases and J gave up 10 bases, with 11 bases separating them. This CDR3 spans 11 amino acids. Individuals drawn from around 25 US areas were roughly 18 to 95 years old. Participants were placed into cohorts based on the clinical history they reported.

The sequencing input was PBMCs or T cells enriched from blood (not recorded which). This TCR was recovered from a woman in her thirties who had been exposed to COVID-19. The chain recombines TRBV27 with TRBJ1-2; no clear D gene. The CDR3 DNA sequence: TGTGCCAGCAGTAACGGGAGGAACTACACCTTC. Its translation is CASSNGRNYTF.